The 6 T cell receptor beta chains listed next were all sequenced from one sample in a study of shared clonotypes between healthy human individuals. Measured with immunoSEQ multiplex PCR; TCRdb has only the in-frame clones, and not every one. The sample lists some 200,000 clones, roughly 70% occurring once. Sequences were obtained from memory CD4+ T cells sorted from blood. The subset was: CD45RA-negative fraction. These receptors were taken from a young man in good health.

This chain connects TRBV11-3 to TRBJ2-1; no firm D call. From germline, CDR1 is SGHNT and CDR2 YENEEA. Trimming left V 0 bases short and J 6 bases short, with 3 bases between. The CDR3 has 12 amino acids. CDR3 nucleotide sequence: TGTGCCAGCAGCTTAGATGGCAATGAGCAGTTCTTC. Encoded protein: CASSLDGNEQFF.

The genes are TRBV7-2 and TRBJ2-5; 10 nucleotides match TRBD2. Germline V lookup: CDR1 SGHTA, CDR2 FQGNSA. The CDR3 is 18 residues long. J lost 5 bases, V lost 4 bases, and 16 bases had no gene match. In DNA form, the CDR3 reads TGTGCCAGCAGCTCGACAAATCTAGGACTAGCGGTTGGGGAGACCCAGTACTTC. It encodes CASSSTNLGLAVGETQYF. Complete variable domain (other parts from reference TRBV7-2 and TRBJ2-5): GAGVSQSPSNKVTEKGKDVELRCDPISGHTALYWYRQSLGQGLEFLIYFQGNSAPDKSGLPSDRFSAERTGGSVSTLTIQRTQQEDSAVYLCASSSTNLGLAVGETQYFGPGTRLLVL.

This chain connects TRBV10-3 to TRBJ2-3, with D perhaps assigned TRBD1 or TRBD2 (5 bases each). Trimming pared 3 bases from V and 5 bases from J, leaving 15 bases between. The CDR3 is made up of 15 amino acids. Germline loops: CDR1 ENHRY, CDR2 SYGVKD. CDR3 protein: CAISDRGPRGDTQYF. The CDR3 DNA reads TGTGCCATCAGTGATCGGGGACCCCGGGGAGATACGCAGTATTTT.

On this clone: An end of the junction differs from the germline gene, which may be a read error. The chain is built from TRBV2 and TRBJ1-1; D uncertain. CDR1 SNHLY and CDR2 FYNNEI come from the germline V gene. The CDR3 runs 12 residues. In DNA, the CDR3 is TGTGCCAGCAGGGAAGGACGAGCTGAAGCTTTCTTT. This encodes CASREGRAEAFF.

This clone was seen only a few times. CDR3: CASRGEGKGYGYTF. For the CDR3, the DNA is TGTGCCTCGAGGGGAGAGGGGAAAGGCTATGGCTACACCTTC. The gene calls are TRBV30 and TRBJ1-2; D is perhaps TRBD1 (5 bases). This CDR3 region has 14 residues. The V gene's germline CDR1 is GTSNPN and CDR2 SVGIG (reference sequence). Trimming left V 7 bases short and J 4 bases short, with 19 bases between.

The chain recombines TRBV7-2 with TRBJ1-1; TRBD1 is a possible D gene (5 bases). This CDR3 spans 12 amino acids. Between the trimmed V and J ends, which lost 2 bases and 5 bases, there was a span of 6 bases. The germline V gene has CDR1 SGHTA and CDR2 FQGNSA. CDR3 in amino acids: CASSLWGTEAFF. The CDR3 coding sequence is TGTGCCAGCAGCTTATGGGGGACTGAAGCTTTCTTT.